The clone carrying this T cell receptor (beta chain) was seen just once. The data stem from a study of shared clonotypes between healthy human individuals. Terminally differentiated effector memory CD45RA+ cells were left out of the naive CD8 fraction, which was CD45RO-negative and positively selected for CCR7. Measured with immunoSEQ multiplex PCR; TCRdb has only the in-frame clones, and not every one. The sample has a few million clones; around 95% are singletons. Trimming at V came to 4 bases and at J to 2 bases, leaving 6 bases not matched to a gene. The germline gives CDR1 LGHNA, CDR2 YSLEER. This CDR3 has 16 residues.

Sequenced sample: naive CD8+ T cells from PBMCs. This chain uses TRBV4-3 with TRBJ2-3; 10 bases align to TRBD2. This receptor was obtained from a man younger than 30 in good health. Some clones in this sample may be carry-over from other donors' samples. CDR3 in DNA: TGCGCCAGCAGCCCCGGACTAGCGGAAATCACAGATACGCAGTATTTT. Residues: CASSPGLAEITDTQYF.